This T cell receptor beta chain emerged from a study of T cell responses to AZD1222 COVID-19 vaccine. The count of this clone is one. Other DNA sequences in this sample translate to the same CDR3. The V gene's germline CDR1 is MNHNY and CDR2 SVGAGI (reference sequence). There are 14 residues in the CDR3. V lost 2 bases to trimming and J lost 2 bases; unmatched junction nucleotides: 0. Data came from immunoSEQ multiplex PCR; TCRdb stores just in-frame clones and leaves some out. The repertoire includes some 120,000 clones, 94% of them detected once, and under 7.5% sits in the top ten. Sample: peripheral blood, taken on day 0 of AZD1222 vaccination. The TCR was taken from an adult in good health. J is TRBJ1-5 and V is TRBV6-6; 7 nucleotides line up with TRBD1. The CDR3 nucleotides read TGTGCCAGCAGTTACGGACAGGGCAATCAGCCCCAGCATTTT. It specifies CASSYGQGNQPQHF.